Below, 7 T cell receptor beta chains from the same sample are listed, as sequenced in a study of CD8 T cells in Susac syndrome. Reverse transcription of roughly 0.45 to 1 ug RNA used random hexamers. TCRdb re-called the immunoSEQ multiplex PCR reads through MiXCR, storing one row per CDR3 protein. The sample consists of hundreds of thousands of distinct CDR3 sequences, 80% to 95% of them appearing once. Sequencing was carried out using CD4+ T cells from PBMCs. These receptors were collected from a human donor with multiple sclerosis.

The chain joins TRBV18 to TRBJ2-7; D may be TRBD1 or TRBD2 (5 bases each). The CDR3 length is 14 residues. Germline V gene sequence: CDR1 KGHSH, CDR2 LQKENI. The V and J ends lost 5 bases and 6 bases respectively, with 17 bases between them. In DNA, the CDR3 is TGTGCCAGCTCAGAACCGGGACCTCCTTCCGAGCAGTACTTC. This encodes CASSEPGPPSEQYF. The whole variable domain, remainder taken from reference TRBV18 and TRBJ2-7, is NAGVMQNPRHLVRRRGQEARLRCSPMKGHSHVYWYRQLPEEGLKFMVYLQKENIIDESGMPKERFSAEFPKEGPSILRIQQVVRGDSAAYFCASSEPGPPSEQYFGPGTRLTVT.

The chain couples TRBV9 to TRBJ2-1, with D possibly being TRBD2 (5 bases). The V gene's germline CDR1 is SGDLS and CDR2 YYNGEE. V lost 0 bases to trimming and J lost 6 bases, with 13 bases between them. The CDR3 consists of 15 residues. The CDR3 loop reads CASSVEGLSGNEQFF. The CDR3 DNA follows: TGTGCCAGCAGCGTAGAGGGATTAAGCGGCAATGAGCAGTTCTTC. Full variable domain (rest looked up from reference TRBV9 and TRBJ2-1): DSGVTQTPKHLITATGQRVTLRCSPRSGDLSVYWYQQSLDQGLQFLIQYYNGEERAKGNILERFSAQQFPDLHSELNLSSLELGDSALYFCASSVEGLSGNEQFFGPGTRLTVL.

The chain has TRBV12-3 or TRBV12-4 and TRBJ1-5; 11 bases match TRBD1. After removal of 6 bases from V and 5 bases from J, the junction contained 6 bases not matched to a gene. The CDR3 loop spans 15 amino acids. The CDR3 region has the DNA TGTGCCAGCAGAACCGGGACAGGGGGAGATCAGCCCCAGCATTTT. This translates into CASRTGTGGDQPQHF.

The CDR3 loop is CASSPSSTRAKNIQYF. CDR3 DNA sequence: TGTGCCAGCAGCCCCTCTAGCACACGGGCCAAAAACATTCAGTACTTC. J is TRBJ2-4 and V is TRBV7-8; a weak D match, TRBD2 (5 bases). Trimming cost V 5 bases and J 1 base, with 15 bases left between them. Germline CDR1 and CDR2: SGHVS and FQNEAQ. This CDR3 is built from 16 residues.

This rearrangement joins TRBV24-1 to TRBJ2-3; 8 positions match TRBD1. The CDR3 consists of 15 residues. V was clipped by 7 bases and J by 2 bases; unmatched bases: 7. Germline CDR1 and CDR2: KGHDR and SFDVKD. CDR3 loop: CATRQGDRPTDTQYF. Written as DNA, the CDR3 is TGTGCCACCAGACAGGGGGACCGACCCACAGATACGCAGTATTTT.

The rearrangement links TRBV12-3 or TRBV12-4 to TRBJ2-2; 9 bases are a match to TRBD2. The trim removed 4 bases at V and 2 bases at J, leaving 5 bases unmatched. There are 16 residues in the CDR3. CDR3 sequence (DNA): TGTGCCAGCAGTTGGAAGCGGGGGGCCAACACCGGGGAGCTGTTTTTT. This codes for CASSWKRGANTGELFF.

The V gene is TRBV9, the J gene TRBJ2-7; 10 bases agree with TRBD2. V shed 4 bases and J 3 bases; nucleotides not matched to a gene: 4. The CDR3 has 14 amino acids. CDR1 is SGDLS, CDR2 YYNGEE, per germline. The CDR3 loop reads CASSPGTSVYEQYF. In DNA, the CDR3 is TGTGCCAGCAGCCCAGGGACTAGCGTCTACGAGCAGTACTTC.